These 16 T cell receptor beta chains were sequenced from one sample in a study of PD-1 blockade in mismatch repair-deficient tumors. This table comes from immunoSEQ multiplex PCR, and its TCRdb copy is limited to in-frame clones, with some not included. This table holds 90,000 to 130,000 clones, about 74% found once. Sequenced material: peripheral blood, taken about 60 weeks after starting pembrolizumab. Source of these receptors: an adult with mismatch repair-deficient cancer.

This chain links TRBV6-6 with TRBJ2-4; perhaps TRBD2 as D (5 bases). Germline V CDR1 and CDR2: MNHNY, SVGAGI (reference sequence). V shed 8 bases and J shed 7 bases, with 12 bases lying between them. The CDR3 is made up of 12 amino acids. The CDR3 DNA sequence: TGTGCCAGCGGTAGCTCGGGGAACATTCAGTACTTC. It specifies CASGSSGNIQYF.

CDR3 DNA: TGCGCCAGCAGCCAAGACGGTAGCGGGAGTGTCTCAGATACGCAGTATTTT. It codes for CASSQDGSGSVSDTQYF. The V call is TRBV4-1, the J call TRBJ2-3; TRBD2 matches at 9 bases. Germline V CDR1 and CDR2: MGHRA, YSYEKL. The V segment lost 0 bases and the J segment 4 bases; nucleotides outside the gene matches: 8. The length of the CDR3 is 17 residues.

This sequence joins TRBV18 and TRBJ2-3, with D possibly TRBD1 on 6 matching bases. The CDR3 is 15 residues long. V lost 3 bases and J lost 4, with 14 bases in between. CDR1 and CDR2 from the germline V gene are KGHSH and LQKENI. CDR3 loop: CASSPGTSEADTQYF. Here the CDR3 DNA reads TGTGCCAGCTCACCGGGGACATCGGAGGCAGATACGCAGTATTTT.

This clone came up a few times. The chain joins TRBV19 to TRBJ1-5, with a possible D match to TRBD1 (6 bases). CDR1 is LNHDA, CDR2 SQIVND, per germline (reference sequence). Trimming cost V 7 bases and J 0 bases, with 13 bases left between them. The CDR3 runs to 15 residues. The CDR3 DNA follows: TGTGCCAGTACCCCTTGGACAGATAGCAATCAGCCCCAGCATTTT. Translation gives CASTPWTDSNQPQHF.

The chain employs TRBV5-4 and TRBJ2-3, with D perhaps given as TRBD1 or TRBD2 (5 bases each). With 10 bases removed from V and 0 bases from J, the gap between germline ends came to 18 bases. Germline loops: CDR1 SGHNT, CDR2 YYREEE (reference sequence). The CDR3 contains 15 residues. CDR3: CARRGAESSTDTQYF. The CDR3 DNA reads TGTGCCCGCCGAGGGGCGGAGTCTAGCACAGATACGCAGTATTTT.

This chain joins TRBV5-8 and TRBJ1-1; 7 positions agree with TRBD1. Germline V lookup: CDR1 SGHTS, CDR2 YDEGEE. CDR3 length equals 14 residues. V shed 4 bases and J 0 bases; nucleotides not matched to a gene: 3. CDR3 sequence (DNA): TGTGCCAGCAGCACCGGGACAGTGAACACTGAAGCTTTCTTT. As protein: CASSTGTVNTEAFF.

The chain joins TRBV30 to TRBJ1-5; 7 bases map to TRBD1. CDR1 GTSNPN and CDR2 SVGIG come from the germline V gene (reference sequence). Germline trimming cut 0 bases from V and 2 bases from J; bases unmatched to any gene: 1. The CDR3 consists of 14 residues. The CDR3 nucleotides read TGTGCCTGGAGTGTAGACAGGGGCAATCAGCCCCAGCATTTT. This codes for CAWSVDRGNQPQHF.

The table lists this clone with a count of one. The rearrangement links TRBV27 to TRBJ2-1; tentative D call: TRBD2 (6 bases). Trimming took 6 bases from V and 2 from J, leaving 20 bases between them. CDR3 length equals 17 residues. Germline lookup yields CDR1 MNHEY and CDR2 SMNVEV (reference sequence). DNA of the CDR3: TGTGCCAGCAGCTCGTATAAGCTAGGAGGGACCTACAATGAGCAGTTCTTC. The encoded protein is CASSSYKLGGTYNEQFF.

Remarks on this clone: An end of the junction does not agree with germline; a read error may underlie this. The rearrangement uses TRBV7-7 and TRBJ2-5, with no clear D. Germline loops: CDR1 SSHAT, CDR2 FNYEAQ (reference sequence). This CDR3 has 13 amino acids. The CDR3 loop reads CASSLDLSKTQYF. CDR3 in DNA: TGTGCTAGCAGCTTAGACCTTTCCAAGACCCAGTACTTC.

The CDR3, as DNA: TGTGCCAGCAGCCAAGGGGCTAGCGGAGCCAAAAACATTCAGTACTTC. Protein: CASSQGASGAKNIQYF. The chain couples TRBV14 to TRBJ2-4; 7 positions agree with TRBD2. The germline V gene has CDR1 SGHDN and CDR2 FVKESK. The CDR3 consists of 16 residues. Trimming took 1 base from V and 0 from J; bases not matched to a gene: 3. The full variable domain, its missing parts supplied by reference TRBV14 and TRBJ2-4, is EAGVTQFPSHSVIEKGQTVTLRCDPISGHDNLYWYRRVMGKEIKFLLHFVKESKQDESGMPNNRFLAERTGGTYSTLKVQPAELEDSGVYFCASSQGASGAKNIQYFGAGTRLSVL.

The chain employs TRBV27 and TRBJ2-1, with 7 bases aligning to TRBD1. The CDR3 is made up of 17 amino acids. After removal of 5 bases from V and 8 bases from J, the junction contained 18 bases not matched to a gene. Germline loops: CDR1 MNHEY, CDR2 SMNVEV (reference sequence). DNA of the CDR3: TGTGCCAGCAGTCCCCACCCTTGGGACAGAGGAAGGGATGAGCAGTTCTTC. This encodes CASSPHPWDRGRDEQFF.

This clone came up a few times. V gene TRBV5-4 combines with J gene TRBJ2-7; 9 bases line up with TRBD2. CDR1 is SGHNT, CDR2 YYREEE, per germline (reference sequence). The length of the CDR3 is 13 residues. The trim removed 4 bases at V and 3 bases at J, leaving 2 bases unmatched. CDR3 coding DNA: TGTGCCAGCAGCGTAGCGGGAGTCTACGAGCAGTACTTC. Its protein product is CASSVAGVYEQYF.

The genes are TRBV30 and TRBJ2-1; TRBD2 matches 7 bases. V shed 4 bases, J shed 2 bases, and the junction held 8 bases outside the gene matches. The CDR3 sequence is 15 residues long. The germline gives CDR1 GTSNPN, CDR2 SVGIG (reference sequence). The CDR3 loop is CAWTVGGSPYNEQFF. CDR3 DNA sequence: TGTGCCTGGACTGTCGGGGGGAGCCCCTACAATGAGCAGTTCTTC.

The chain combines TRBV6-1 with TRBJ2-7; 9 nucleotides align to TRBD2. The CDR3 has 15 residues. With 2 bases clipped from V and 2 bases from J, the junction kept 4 bases outside the gene matches. Germline values: CDR1 MNHNS, CDR2 SASEGT. CDR3 amino acids: CASSEIAGVTYEQYF. The CDR3 nucleotides are TGTGCCAGCAGTGAAATAGCGGGAGTAACCTACGAGCAGTACTTC.

The rearrangement uses TRBV29-1 and TRBJ1-5; TRBD1 might be the D (6 bases). Deletions cut 5 bases from V and 6 bases from J, with 20 bases between. This CDR3 has 15 amino acids. The germline V gene encodes CDR1 SQVTM and CDR2 ANQGSEA. Here the CDR3 reads CSVSSRGLGVQPQHF. Here the CDR3 DNA reads TGCAGCGTTTCCTCCAGGGGTCTAGGTGTTCAGCCCCAGCATTTT.

The chain combines TRBV27 with TRBJ1-1; 7 positions match TRBD1. This CDR3 comprises 13 residues. The germline V gene has CDR1 MNHEY and CDR2 SMNVEV (reference sequence). V trimming: 4 bases; J trimming: 8 bases; junction bases outside the gene matches: 7. CDR3 sequence: CASSYDRDREAFF. The CDR3 bases are TGTGCCAGCAGTTACGACAGGGATCGCGAAGCTTTCTTT.